A selection of T cell receptor beta chains follows, all from one sample in a study of post-analysis software for immune sequencing data. In TCRdb, the PCR reads were re-called with MiXCR into one record per CDR3 protein. The sample contains roughly 410,000 distinct CDR3 sequences, less than 40% of which appear only once. Sequenced sample: blood. The receptors were gathered from a girl aged 10 to 17 with multiple sclerosis. The CDR3 runs from the conserved cysteine through the conserved F or W. Each record gives: CDR3 length, J gene, D gene, V gene, clone size, CDR3 DNA, CDR3 protein. The D gene is left open where the match is weak. Clone size, where shown, is once, few, many, or a class for clones that have expanded.

16 TRBJ1-5 TRBD1 TRBV4-3 few TGCGCCAGCAGCCAAGAACTTGGACAGGGGATTCAGCCCCAGCATTTT CASSQELGQGIQPQHF
15 TRBJ2-7 TRBD1 TRBV5-1 many TGCGCCAGCAGCTGGGGACAGGGAGTTTCCTACGAGCAGTACTTC CASSWGQGVSYEQYF
14 TRBJ1-1 NA TRBV12-3/TRBV12-4 NA TGTGCCAGCAGTTCGGAGGGGTTGAACACTGAAGCTTTCTTT CASSSEGLNTEAFF
11 TRBJ2-7 TRBD1 TRBV20-1 NA TGCAGTGCGAGGGGGCAGGGGGCAGCGTACTTC CSARGQGAAYF
19 TRBJ2-2 TRBD2 TRBV12-3/TRBV12-4 NA TGTGCCAGCAGTCCCGGGACTAGCGGGGGGCCCCCGGGCACCGGGGAGCTGTTTTTT CASSPGTSGGPPGTGELFF
14 TRBJ1-2 NA TRBV27 NA TGTGCCAGCAGTTTAACACGGAATAACTATGGCTACACCTTC CASSLTRNNYGYTF
12 TRBJ2-7 NA TRBV6-1 NA TGTGCCAGCAGTCCCCTAGGGTCCGAGCAGTACTTC CASSPLGSEQYF
14 TRBJ1-6 TRBD1 TRBV20-1 NA TGCAGTGCAGTGACAGGGTCCTATAATTCACCCCTCCACTTT CSAVTGSYNSPLHF
15 TRBJ1-1 NA TRBV2 NA TGTGCCAGCAGTAGTGATAGGACCGAGAACACTGAAGCTTTCTTT CASSSDRTENTEAFF
16 TRBJ2-1 NA TRBV20-1 few TGCAGTGCCAACCTAAGAAAGGGCCCTCACTACAATGAGCAGTTCTTC CSANLRKGPHYNEQFF
14 TRBJ1-6 NA TRBV7-6 few TGTGCCAGCAGCTCCGTCCAGGGGAATTCACCCCTCCACTTT CASSSVQGNSPLHF
14 TRBJ2-7 NA TRBV7-9 few TGTGCCAGCAGCTTCCCAAGGGTGTCCTACGAGCAGTACTTC CASSFPRVSYEQYF
13 TRBJ1-2 NA TRBV12-3/TRBV12-4 NA TGTGCCAGCACGGACATTGCTAACTATGGCTACACCTTC CASTDIANYGYTF
16 TRBJ1-2 TRBD1 TRBV5-1 many TGCGCCAGCAGCTCAACGACTGGACAGGGGGCGAATGGCTACACCTTC CASSSTTGQGANGYTF
12 TRBJ1-2 NA TRBV6-2/TRBV6-3 few TGTGCCAGCAGTTACTATCGGAATGGCTACACCTTC CASSYYRNGYTF
18 TRBJ2-3 TRBD2 TRBV5-1 NA TGCGCCAGCAGCGTGGGACTAGCGGGGGGCCCAAGCACAGATACGCAGTATTTT CASSVGLAGGPSTDTQYF
16 TRBJ1-2 TRBD1 TRBV7-9 once TGTACCAGCAGCTTAGTCCGGTTGACAGGGGGCTATGGCTACACCTTC CTSSLVRLTGGYGYTF
16 TRBJ2-1 TRBD1 TRBV15 NA TGTGCCACCAGCGGTTTAGGACAGGGGGCCTACAATGAGCAGTTCTTC CATSGLGQGAYNEQFF
14 TRBJ2-3 NA TRBV3-1 NA TGTGCCAGCAGCCAAGTAGCGGTCACAGATACGCAGTATTTT CASSQVAVTDTQYF
17 TRBJ1-2 NA TRBV27 NA TGTGCCAGCAGTCCCGCGGGGGGGACCTCTCCTAACTATGGCTACACCTTC CASSPAGGTSPNYGYTF
11 TRBJ2-7 NA TRBV18 NA TGTGCCAGCTCATGGGGGTCCGAGCAGTACTTC CASSWGSEQYF
15 TRBJ1-5 TRBD1 TRBV15 NA TGTGCCACCAGCAGAACGGACAGGTATGGACAGCCCCAGCATTTT CATSRTDRYGQPQHF
15 TRBJ2-7 TRBD1 TRBV6-1 few TGTGCCAGCAGTGGCCGGAACAGGGGGCTGAGCGAGCAGTACTTC CASSGRNRGLSEQYF
16 TRBJ2-1 NA TRBV12-3/TRBV12-4 few TGTGCCAGCAGCCACGGACACTTGAGCTCCTACAATGAGCAGTTCTTC CASSHGHLSSYNEQFF
16 TRBJ2-2 TRBD2 TRBV9 NA TGTGCCAGCAGCATCTCAGCGGGGACCTACACCGGGGAGCTGTTTTTT CASSISAGTYTGELFF
15 TRBJ1-5 TRBD1 TRBV15 few TGTGCCACCAGCAGGACAGGGGAGGGCAATCAGCCCCAGCATTTT CATSRTGEGNQPQHF
14 TRBJ2-5 NA TRBV12-3/TRBV12-4 few TGTGCCAGCAGCCGGGACTTGTACCAAGAGACCCAGTACTTC CASSRDLYQETQYF
13 TRBJ2-7 NA TRBV6-2/TRBV6-3 NA TGTGCCTCTACGGTAGGCACTGCCTACGAGCAGTACTTC CASTVGTAYEQYF
15 TRBJ2-1 TRBD2 TRBV4-3 many TGCGCCAGCAGCTCGGGACTAGCAAACTACAATGAGCAGTTCTTC CASSSGLANYNEQFF
17 TRBJ1-2 NA TRBV7-9 NA TGTGCCAGCAGCGAGACCCCGACGGCCCTAGCTAACTATGGCTACACCTTC CASSETPTALANYGYTF
13 TRBJ2-3 NA TRBV18 many TGTGCCAGCTCACCAGTAGGCACAGATACGCAGTATTTT CASSPVGTDTQYF
15 TRBJ2-3 NA TRBV20-1 NA TGCAGTGCTAGAGATGTACAGACTTTCACAGATACGCAGTATTTT CSARDVQTFTDTQYF
16 TRBJ2-1 NA TRBV4-2 few TGTGCCAGCAGCCAAGAACTTGGCGGGGTCTACAATGAGCAGTTCTTC CASSQELGGVYNEQFF
14 TRBJ2-1 NA TRBV7-2 few TGTGCCAGCAGCTTAGGACCCTCCTACAATGAGCAGTTCTTC CASSLGPSYNEQFF
15 TRBJ1-4 NA TRBV7-9 NA TGTGCCAGCAGCGGAGGAGGGCGCTGGAATGAAAAACCGTTTTTT CASSGGGRWNEKPFF
17 TRBJ1-2 NA TRBV7-9 NA TGTGCCAGCAGCTTAGCCTTGCAAGACCTAGCTAACTATGGCTACACCTTC CASSLALQDLANYGYTF
18 TRBJ2-1 NA TRBV5-1 NA TGCGCCAGCAGCTCTTCAAAGTGGGACGGCAGCTCCTACAATGAGCAGTTCTTC CASSSSKWDGSSYNEQFF
13 TRBJ2-1 NA TRBV7-3 NA TGTGCCAGCAGCGCAACCAGGGACAATGAGCAGTTCTTC CASSATRDNEQFF
12 TRBJ2-5 NA TRBV7-9 NA TGTGCCAGCAGCCCCGAAGTAGAGACCCAGTACTTC CASSPEVETQYF
12 TRBJ2-1 NA TRBV6-5 NA TGTGCCAGCAGCCCGGATCCCAATGAGCAGTTCTTC CASSPDPNEQFF
16 TRBJ2-7 TRBD1 TRBV20-1 NA TGCAGTGCTAGGACTCCGGGACAGGTTTACTCCTACGAGCAGTACTTC CSARTPGQVYSYEQYF
14 TRBJ2-7 TRBD1 TRBV6-2/TRBV6-3 NA TGTGCCAGCAGGGGACAGCGCCTCTCCTACGAGCAGTACTTC CASRGQRLSYEQYF
16 TRBJ2-1 TRBD1 TRBV7-9 NA TGTGTCAGCAGCCCGCCCCGGGACAGGGGAGGTAATGAGCAGTTCTTC CVSSPPRDRGGNEQFF
16 TRBJ2-3 TRBD2 TRBV12-3/TRBV12-4 NA TGTGCCAGCAGTCCCGCCCTAGCGGTTAGCACAGATACGCAGTATTTT CASSPALAVSTDTQYF
15 TRBJ1-2 TRBD1 TRBV4-1 NA TGCGCCAGCAGCCAAGTGGAGGGGGCGCGTTATGGCTACACCTTC CASSQVEGARYGYTF
13 TRBJ2-1 NA TRBV7-6 NA TGTGCCAGCAGCTCCCATGGACAGAATGAGCAGTTCTTC CASSSHGQNEQFF
17 TRBJ2-1 NA TRBV20-1 NA TGCAGTGCTAGAGACCCGGCCCTCGTCGGGGCCTCGGATGAGCAGTTCTTC CSARDPALVGASDEQFF